These 6 T cell receptor beta chains were sequenced from one sample in a study of shared clonotypes between healthy human individuals. Generated by immunoSEQ multiplex PCR, the TCRdb table keeps only in-frame clones and is missing some. The sample lists 2 million to 2.5 million clones; more than 85% were seen once. The specimen was naive CD4+ T cells from PBMCs. Subset meaning: CD45RA+ positively selected. These receptors were taken from a man between 18 and 29 years old in good health. Some clones in this sample may be carry-over from other donors' samples.

This chain uses TRBV18 with TRBJ2-5; D is ambiguous. The germline gives CDR1 KGHSH, CDR2 LQKENI. V lost 0 bases to trimming and J lost 2 bases, with 7 bases between them. CDR3 length: 14 residues. DNA for the CDR3: TGTGCCAGCTCACCACCAGTCCCACAAGAGACCCAGTACTTC. It codes for CASSPPVPQETQYF. The full variable domain, completed using reference TRBV18 and TRBJ2-5, is NAGVMQNPRHLVRRRGQEARLRCSPMKGHSHVYWYRQLPEEGLKFMVYLQKENIIDESGMPKERFSAEFPKEGPSILRIQQVVRGDSAAYFCASSPPVPQETQYFGPGTRLLVL.

The chain joins TRBV9 to TRBJ2-1, with 8 bases that match TRBD1. V was pared by 3 bases and J by 10 bases, with 12 bases of the junction left unmatched. CDR1 and CDR2 (germline): SGDLS, YYNGEE. The CDR3 is made up of 15 amino acids. The chain's CDR3 is CASSAGTGPWGEQFF. The CDR3 nucleotides are TGTGCCAGCAGCGCCGGGACAGGCCCGTGGGGCGAGCAGTTCTTC.

The rearrangement joins TRBV2 to TRBJ2-3; D remains unclear. Germline V gene lookup returns CDR1 SNHLY and CDR2 FYNNEI. With 3 bases removed from V and 0 bases from J, the gap between germline ends came to 10 bases. This CDR3 has 15 residues. CDR3: CASSERPASTDTQYF. In DNA, the CDR3 is TGTGCCAGCAGTGAGCGGCCTGCTAGCACAGATACGCAGTATTTT.

The V call is TRBV25-1, the J call TRBJ2-3; perhaps D is TRBD1 or TRBD2 (6 bases each). CDR1 and CDR2 from the germline V gene are MGHDK and SYGVNS. The V end lost 5 bases, the J end lost 4 bases, and 16 bases lay between the germline ends. The CDR3 has 15 residues. The CDR3 coding sequence is TGTGCCAGCAGTACAAACGGGGGCGCGGCAGATACGCAGTATTTT. Encoded protein: CASSTNGGAADTQYF.

The rearrangement links TRBV6-1 to TRBJ1-1; 9 positions match TRBD1. From germline, CDR1 is MNHNS and CDR2 SASEGT. This CDR3 is 15 amino acids long. V lost 5 bases to trimming and J lost 7 bases; unmatched junction nucleotides: 11. In DNA form, the CDR3 reads TGTGCCAGCAGTCCCGGGACAGGGAACAGGATTGAAGCTTTCTTT. Translating it yields CASSPGTGNRIEAFF.

Here the CDR3 reads CAGIQGGNQPQHF. CDR3 coding DNA: TGTGCCGGAATACAGGGGGGAAATCAGCCCCAGCATTTT. The chain links TRBV30 to TRBJ1-5; 8 bases are shared with TRBD1. The CDR3 has 13 amino acids. Trimming at V came to 8 bases and at J to 4 bases, leaving 7 bases not matched to a gene. Germline V gives CDR1 GTSNPN, CDR2 SVGIG (reference sequence).